The 30 T cell receptor beta chains given below trace back to one sample, sequenced in a study of T-cell memory formation after mild COVID-19. TCRdb called the 5' RACE reads again in MiXCR, with one record for every CDR3 protein. The sample yields a few hundred thousand distinct CDR3 sequences, over 25% seen once. Sequencing input: PBMCs or a T cell subset sorted from them (not recorded which). All receptors come from an adult woman who had mild COVID-19 (a few samples of this study predate the infection). Cell type and time point are not known.

V and J are TRBV29-1 and TRBJ1-1; 7 bases map to TRBD1. The CDR3 has 15 residues. Germline V gene data show CDR1 as SQVTM and CDR2 as ANQGSEA. J gave up 0 bases and V 5 bases, and 9 bases lay outside the gene matches. As DNA, the CDR3 is TGCAGCGTTCAGGGGGGCCTAAGGGTGAACACTGAAGCTTTCTTT. Its translation: CSVQGGLRVNTEAFF.

The chain couples TRBV6-5 to TRBJ1-1; 8 positions match TRBD1. Germline CDR1 is MNHEY and CDR2 is SVGAGI. CDR3 size: 14 residues. The V segment lost 6 bases and the J segment 3 bases; nucleotides outside the gene matches: 6. The CDR3 DNA reads TGTGCCAGCAGGCGACCAGGGGGCCACACTGAAGCTTTCTTT. Amino acids: CASRRPGGHTEAFF.

This clonotype has a handful of counts. This chain uses TRBV12-3 or TRBV12-4 with TRBJ2-1, with D perhaps TRBD1 or TRBD2 (6 bases each). This CDR3 has 11 amino acids. The ends were cut back, 6 bases at V and 10 bases at J, with 10 bases in the middle. CDR3: CASRQGGEQFF. The CDR3 bases are TGTGCCAGCAGACAGGGAGGCGAGCAGTTCTTC.

This clonotype appeared a few times. CDR3 nucleotides: TGTGCCAGCAGCACGGGACAGAACTACGAGCAGTACTTC. Its translation is CASSTGQNYEQYF. V usage is TRBV12-3 or TRBV12-4 and J usage is TRBJ2-7; TRBD1 aligns across 7 bases. This CDR3 has 13 residues. Unmatched junction bases numbered 5, after V lost 6 bases and J lost 3 bases.

The chain recombines TRBV30 with TRBJ1-5; no reliable D call. Germline V gene data show CDR1 as GTSNPN and CDR2 as SVGIG (reference sequence). The CDR3 consists of 15 residues. The V end was cut by 0 bases, the J end by 0 bases, with 9 bases between. Here the CDR3 DNA reads TGTGCCTGGAGTGTACTAGGGATTAGCAATCAGCCCCAGCATTTT. Protein: CAWSVLGISNQPQHF.

This clonotype was seen a few times. This chain uses TRBV11-2 with TRBJ2-5, with 7 bases lining up with TRBD2. Germline V lookup: CDR1 SGHAT, CDR2 FQNNGV. The CDR3 consists of 15 residues. J gave up 5 bases and V 4 bases, and 10 bases lay outside the gene matches. The CDR3 loop reads CASSSVGGSWETQYF. The DNA of the CDR3 is TGTGCCAGCAGCTCGGTGGGCGGGAGTTGGGAGACCCAGTACTTC.

The chain combines TRBV7-8 with TRBJ2-1; D is possibly TRBD1 (5 bases). Trimming left V 1 base short and J 4 bases short, with 14 bases between. This CDR3 spans 16 amino acids. Looked up from germline, CDR1 is SGHVS and CDR2 is FQNEAQ. The CDR3 spells CASSLGPRQTYNEQFF. CDR3 nucleotides: TGTGCCAGCAGCTTAGGTCCCAGACAGACTTACAATGAGCAGTTCTTC.

A few counts support this clonotype. The J gene is TRBJ2-5, the V gene TRBV9; no clear D. CDR3 length equals 14 residues. Germline lookup yields CDR1 SGDLS and CDR2 YYNGEE. V was trimmed by 4 bases and J by 4 bases, leaving 14 bases between them. The CDR3 sequence: CASSSRTPGETQYF. The DNA for the CDR3 is TGTGCCAGCAGCTCGCGGACCCCTGGAGAGACCCAGTACTTC.

This clonotype was recorded a few times. Germline and junction disagree at one end, which may indicate a read error. The chain is built from TRBV5-1 and TRBJ1-3, with 9 bases lining up with TRBD1. There are 14 residues in the CDR3. CDR1 and CDR2 (germline): SGHRS, YFSETQ. CDR3 bases: TGCGCCAGCAGCGAGGACAGGGGTGGATACACCATATATTTT. Encoded protein: CASSEDRGGYTIYF.

The chain recombines TRBV7-8 with TRBJ2-2; weak D call: TRBD2 (6 bases). The germline V gene encodes CDR1 SGHVS and CDR2 FQNEAQ. The V gene lost 3 bases and the J gene lost 0 bases, with 11 bases spanning the gap. CDR3 length: 16 residues. In nucleotides, the CDR3 is TGTGCCAGCAGCTTGGACCGACTAGCGAACACCGGGGAGCTGTTTTTT. Translated, it gives CASSLDRLANTGELFF. The full variable domain, completed using reference TRBV7-8 and TRBJ2-2, is GAGVSQSPRYKVAKRGQDVALRCDPISGHVSLFWYQQALGQGPEFLTYFQNEAQLDKSGLPSDRFFAERPEGSVSTLKIQRTQQEDSAVYLCASSLDRLANTGELFFGEGSRLTVL.

This clonotype was detected only a few times. This chain connects TRBV11-2 to TRBJ1-5, with D perhaps matching TRBD1 (5 bases). The CDR3 contains 13 residues. The ends were cut back, 0 bases at V and 13 bases at J, with 13 bases in the middle. In germline, CDR1 is SGHAT, CDR2 FQNNGV. In DNA, the CDR3 is TGTGCCAGCAGCTTAGATCAGGGCAGACCTCAGCATTTT. Translated, it gives CASSLDQGRPQHF.

This chain links TRBV5-6 with TRBJ1-2, with TRBD1 identical over 12 bases. The junction had 4 bases not matched to a gene; V was cut back by 4 bases and J by 6 bases. Germline V gene data show CDR1 as SGHDT and CDR2 as YYEEEE. This CDR3 contains 14 residues. Here the CDR3 DNA reads TGTGCCAGCAGCCCGGGACAGGGGGCGGATGGCTACACCTTC. Protein: CASSPGQGADGYTF.

The chain employs TRBV6-6 and TRBJ2-5; a weak D match, TRBD1 (5 bases). CDR1 is MNHNY, CDR2 SVGAGI, per germline (reference sequence). Trimming stripped 0 bases from V and 2 bases from J, with 10 bases between. The length of the CDR3 is 15 residues. CDR3: CASSYSRTLQETQYF. The CDR3 bases are TGTGCCAGCAGTTACTCCCGGACACTACAAGAGACCCAGTACTTC.

This clonotype was counted only a few times. The chain couples TRBV5-6 to TRBJ2-7; 7 positions agree with TRBD2. Losses at the gene ends were 0 bases for V and 0 bases for J; bases not matched to a gene: 9. CDR3 size: 17 residues. Germline V gene sequence: CDR1 SGHDT, CDR2 YYEEEE. CDR3 sequence (DNA): TGTGCCAGCAGCTTGGTCGGACGCGGGGGAACCTCCTACGAGCAGTACTTC. Its protein product is CASSLVGRGGTSYEQYF.

This clonotype has a handful of counts. The chain employs TRBV7-9 and TRBJ2-1; the match to TRBD2 covers 14 bases. From germline, CDR1 is SEHNR and CDR2 FQNEAQ (reference sequence). The CDR3 extends over 20 amino acids. The V and J ends lost 4 bases and 0 bases, in that order; junction bases with no gene match: 11. The CDR3 is CASSSSGTSGGRSSYNEQFF. The CDR3 region has the DNA TGTGCCAGCAGCTCCTCGGGGACTAGCGGGGGACGGAGCTCCTACAATGAGCAGTTCTTC.

The rearrangement links TRBV12-3 or TRBV12-4 to TRBJ1-4; possibly TRBD1 for D (5 bases). This CDR3 region has 17 residues. The V gene lost 5 bases and the J gene lost 7 bases, with 23 bases spanning the gap. CDR3 sequence: CASSPRGGQGSSEKLFF. The CDR3, as DNA: TGTGCCAGCAGTCCTCGGGGGGGTCAGGGATCAAGTGAAAAACTGTTTTTT.

This chain uses TRBV15 with TRBJ2-2, with a possible D match to TRBD1 (6 bases). Germline V gene data show CDR1 as LNHNV and CDR2 as YYDKDF (reference sequence). The CDR3 runs 16 residues. The V and J ends lost 2 bases and 2 bases respectively, with 12 bases between them. CDR3 coding DNA: TGTGCCACCAGCAGAAGGGACAAAGTAAACACCGGGGAGCTGTTTTTT. This codes for CATSRRDKVNTGELFF.

This clonotype occurred a few times. The chain joins TRBV11-1 to TRBJ2-4, with D possibly being TRBD1 (5 bases). CDR1 is SGHAT, CDR2 FQDESV, per germline (reference sequence). V was pared by 4 bases and J by 8 bases, with 15 bases between. The CDR3 has 14 residues. CDR3 coding DNA: TGTGCCAGCAGCTCGCTCAGGGATCAGCACATTCAGTACTTC. This sequence encodes CASSSLRDQHIQYF.

The CDR3 nucleotides are TGTGCCAGCAGCTCACCGGAGGAGGGCTACACCTTC. This codes for CASSSPEEGYTF. This rearrangement joins TRBV7-9 to TRBJ1-2; D is unclear. The CDR3 consists of 12 residues. Germline lookup yields CDR1 SEHNR and CDR2 FQNEAQ (reference sequence). V was shortened by 4 bases and J by 8 bases, with 11 bases between the two germline ends.

This sequence joins TRBV4-1 and TRBJ2-3; 12 bases fit TRBD2. This CDR3 spans 18 amino acids. Germline CDR1 MGHRA, CDR2 YSYEKL. Losses at the gene ends were 1 base for V and 0 bases for J; bases not matched to a gene: 5. The DNA for the CDR3 is TGCGCCAGCAGCCAAGTCAGTCTAGCGGGGGGGAGCACAGATACGCAGTATTTT. Its translation is CASSQVSLAGGSTDTQYF.

The chain joins TRBV7-9 to TRBJ2-1, with D uncertain. V dropped 1 base and J dropped 1 base, with 8 bases sitting between them. There are 15 residues in the CDR3. In germline, CDR1 is SEHNR, CDR2 FQNEAQ (reference sequence). In nucleotides, the CDR3 is TGTGCCAGCAGCTTAGAAGGGTTTTCCTACAATGAGCAGTTCTTC. Amino acid sequence: CASSLEGFSYNEQFF.

This clonotype has only a few counts. The rearrangement uses TRBV7-2 and TRBJ1-5, with TRBD1 as a possible D gene (5 bases). Germline CDR1 reads SGHTA; CDR2 reads FQGNSA. V dropped 1 base and J dropped 5 bases, with 18 bases sitting between them. The CDR3 covers 17 residues. The CDR3 DNA is TGTGCCAGCAGCTTAGATAACGGGGGGGGATTCTATCAGCCCCAGCATTTT. It specifies CASSLDNGGGFYQPQHF.

This chain connects TRBV12-5 to TRBJ1-5, with D possibly being TRBD1 (6 bases). The ends were cut back, 3 bases at V and 1 base at J, with 16 bases in the middle. CDR1 and CDR2 from the germline V gene are LGHNT and FRNRAP. This CDR3 comprises 17 residues. This CDR3 is CASGFVTGSFSNQPQHF. The CDR3 DNA is TGTGCTAGTGGTTTCGTGACAGGAAGCTTCAGCAATCAGCCCCAGCATTTT. The whole variable domain, remainder taken from reference TRBV12-5 and TRBJ1-5, is DARVTQTPRHKVTEMGQEVTMRCQPILGHNTVFWYRQTMMQGLELLAYFRNRAPLDDSGMPKDRFSAEMPDATLATLKIQPSEPRDSAVYFCASGFVTGSFSNQPQHFGDGTRLSIL.

This chain links TRBV12-3 or TRBV12-4 with TRBJ2-5; no clear D. V was clipped by 1 base and J by 5 bases, with 8 bases between them. CDR3 length: 13 amino acids. CDR3 protein: CASSLGRSETQYF. The CDR3 region has the DNA TGTGCCAGCAGTTTAGGAAGGTCGGAGACCCAGTACTTC.

V usage is TRBV12-3 or TRBV12-4 and J usage is TRBJ1-5; 11 nucleotides line up with TRBD1. The CDR3 spans 16 residues. Trimming removed 1 base from V and 4 bases from J; junction bases left unmatched: 3. CDR3: CASSLGDRGYNQPQHF. DNA of the CDR3: TGTGCCAGCAGTTTAGGGGACAGGGGGTATAATCAGCCCCAGCATTTT.

The chain recombines TRBV2 with TRBJ1-1, with a possible D match to TRBD1 (6 bases). V was shortened by 8 bases and J by 7 bases, with 11 bases between the two germline ends. This CDR3 is built from 11 residues. CDR1 and CDR2 from the germline V gene are SNHLY and FYNNEI. CDR3 DNA sequence: TGTGCCAGCTCGGGGGGGCGTGAAGCTTTCTTT. This translates into CASSGGREAFF.

This clonotype came up a few times. V usage is TRBV24-1 and J usage is TRBJ2-3; tentative D call: TRBD1 (6 bases). The germline V and J ends were trimmed by 7 bases and 2 bases, with 18 bases remaining between them. Germline V lookup: CDR1 KGHDR, CDR2 SFDVKD. This CDR3 region has 16 residues. The CDR3 is CATRGAVGRDTDTQYF. The CDR3 coding sequence is TGTGCCACCAGGGGGGCGGTGGGAAGAGACACAGATACGCAGTATTTT.

V and J are TRBV2 and TRBJ1-3; the D is unclear. The germline V and J ends were trimmed by 8 bases and 2 bases, with 4 bases remaining between them. Germline V gene sequence: CDR1 SNHLY, CDR2 FYNNEI. The CDR3 extends over 11 amino acids. The CDR3 loop is CASGTGNTIYF. In DNA, the CDR3 is TGTGCCAGCGGCACTGGAAACACCATATATTTT. Full variable domain (rest looked up from reference TRBV2 and TRBJ1-3): EPEVTQTPSHQVTQMGQEVILRCVPISNHLYFYWYRQILGQKVEFLVSFYNNEISEKSEIFDDQFSVERPDGSNFTLKIRSTKLEDSAMYFCASGTGNTIYFGEGSWLTVV.

The chain couples TRBV6-5 to TRBJ2-1; 11 positions match TRBD1. The CDR3 has 17 amino acids. V dropped 2 bases and J dropped 7; count of bases not matched to a gene: 10. Looked up from germline, CDR1 is MNHEY and CDR2 is SVGAGI. The CDR3 DNA reads as TGTGCCAGCAGTTACCTCCCGGACAGGGGGCTAGGTAATGAGCAGTTCTTC. Its protein product is CASSYLPDRGLGNEQFF.

This clonotype was counted only a few times. This chain links TRBV29-1 with TRBJ1-1; D gene unclear. Trimming removed 6 bases at V and 5 bases at J, with 13 bases between. Germline V gene sequence: CDR1 SQVTM, CDR2 ANQGSEA. The CDR3 covers 12 residues. CDR3 in amino acids: CSVVPFGTEAFF. The CDR3, as DNA: TGCAGCGTCGTTCCCTTTGGGACTGAAGCTTTCTTT.